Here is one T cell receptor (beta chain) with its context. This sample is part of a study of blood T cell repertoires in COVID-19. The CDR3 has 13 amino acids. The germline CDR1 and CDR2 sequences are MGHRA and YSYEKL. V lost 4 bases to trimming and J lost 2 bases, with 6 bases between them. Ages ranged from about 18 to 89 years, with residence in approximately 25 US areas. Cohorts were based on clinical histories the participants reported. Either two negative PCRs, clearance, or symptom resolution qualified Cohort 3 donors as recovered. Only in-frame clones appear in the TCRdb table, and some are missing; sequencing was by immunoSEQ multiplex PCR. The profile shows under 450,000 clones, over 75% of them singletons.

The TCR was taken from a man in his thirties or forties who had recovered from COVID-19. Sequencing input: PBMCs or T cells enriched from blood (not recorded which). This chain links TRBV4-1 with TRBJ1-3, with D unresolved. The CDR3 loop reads CASSLEAGNTIYF. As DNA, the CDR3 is TGCGCCAGCAGCCTTGAGGCTGGAAACACCATATATTTT.